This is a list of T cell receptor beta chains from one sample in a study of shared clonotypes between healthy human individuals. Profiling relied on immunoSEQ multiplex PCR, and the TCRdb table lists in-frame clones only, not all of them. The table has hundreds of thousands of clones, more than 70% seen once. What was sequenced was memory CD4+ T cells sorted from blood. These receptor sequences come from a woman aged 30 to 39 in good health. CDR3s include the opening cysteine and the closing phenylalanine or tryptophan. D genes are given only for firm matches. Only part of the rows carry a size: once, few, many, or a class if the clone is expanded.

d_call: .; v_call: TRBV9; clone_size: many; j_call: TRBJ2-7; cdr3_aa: CASSPHLGLPEQYF; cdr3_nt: TGTGCCAGCAGCCCTCACTTGGGGCTTCCAGAGCAGTACTTC
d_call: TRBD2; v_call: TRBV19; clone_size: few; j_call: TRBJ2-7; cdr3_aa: CASRPTGGSSSYEQYF; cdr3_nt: TGTGCCAGTAGACCCACGGGGGGTTCTAGCTCCTACGAGCAGTACTTC
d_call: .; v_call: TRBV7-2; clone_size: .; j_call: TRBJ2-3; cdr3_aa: CASSLGTDTQYF; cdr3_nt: TGTGCCAGCAGCTTAGGGACAGATACGCAGTATTTT
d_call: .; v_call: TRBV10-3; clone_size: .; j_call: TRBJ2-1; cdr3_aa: CAISELTDNEQFF; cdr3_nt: TGTGCCATCAGTGAGTTAACTGACAATGAGCAGTTCTTC
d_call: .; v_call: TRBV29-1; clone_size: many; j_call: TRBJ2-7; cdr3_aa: CSGGGGRNYEQYF; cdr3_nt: TGCAGCGGTGGTGGGGGGCGGAACTACGAGCAGTACTTC
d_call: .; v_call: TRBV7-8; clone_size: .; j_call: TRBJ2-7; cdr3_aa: CASSLASGHEQYF; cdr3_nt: TGTGCCAGCAGCTTAGCGTCGGGGCACGAGCAGTACTTC
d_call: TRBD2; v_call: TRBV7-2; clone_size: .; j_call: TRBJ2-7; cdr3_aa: CASSFDSGTASYEQYF; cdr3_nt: TGTGCCAGCAGCTTCGATAGCGGGACCGCTTCCTACGAGCAGTACTTC
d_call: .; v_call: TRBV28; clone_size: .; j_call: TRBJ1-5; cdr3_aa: CASSLWDDQPQHF; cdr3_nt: TGTGCCAGCAGTTTATGGGATGATCAGCCCCAGCATTTT
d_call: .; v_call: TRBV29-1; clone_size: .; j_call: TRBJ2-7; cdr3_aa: CSVSRADEQYF; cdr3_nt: TGCAGCGTTTCTAGGGCCGACGAGCAGTACTTC
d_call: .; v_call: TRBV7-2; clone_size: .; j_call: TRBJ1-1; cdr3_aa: CASSPGVKVNTEAFF; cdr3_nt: TGTGCCAGCAGCCCAGGGGTAAAAGTGAACACTGAAGCTTTCTTT
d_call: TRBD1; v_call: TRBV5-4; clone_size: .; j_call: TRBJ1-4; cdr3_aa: CASSRRTGTNEKLFF; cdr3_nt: TGTGCCAGCAGCCGACGGACAGGGACGAATGAAAAACTGTTTTTT
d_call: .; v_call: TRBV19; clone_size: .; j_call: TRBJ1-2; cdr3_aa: CASRKTLNYGYTF; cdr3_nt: TGTGCCAGTAGAAAGACACTTAACTATGGCTACACCTTC
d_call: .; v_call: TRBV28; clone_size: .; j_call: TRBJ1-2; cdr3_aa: CASSPHTGALNYGYTF; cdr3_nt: TGTGCCAGCAGTCCCCATACGGGGGCCTTAAACTATGGCTACACCTTC
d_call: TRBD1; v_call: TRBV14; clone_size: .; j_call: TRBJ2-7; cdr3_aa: CASSRWTGSEQYF; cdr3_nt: TGTGCCAGCAGCCGATGGACAGGGAGCGAGCAGTACTTC
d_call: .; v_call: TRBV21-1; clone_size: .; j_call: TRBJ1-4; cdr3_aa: CASSKSQGFAANEKLFF; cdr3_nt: TGTGCCAGCAGCAAGTCTCAGGGGTTCGCGGCTAATGAAAAACTGTTTTTT
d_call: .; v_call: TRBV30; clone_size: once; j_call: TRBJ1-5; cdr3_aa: CAWSVMGLGNQPQHF; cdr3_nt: TGTGCCTGGAGTGTAATGGGGTTGGGAAATCAGCCCCAGCATTTT
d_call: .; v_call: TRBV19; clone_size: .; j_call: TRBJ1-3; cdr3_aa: CASSILGSSSGNTIYF; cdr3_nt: TGTGCCAGTAGTATCCTCGGTAGTAGCTCTGGAAACACCATATATTTT
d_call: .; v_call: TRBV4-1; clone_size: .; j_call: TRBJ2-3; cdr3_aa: CASSQGQISTDTQYF; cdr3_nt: TGCGCCAGCAGCCAAGGACAGATTAGCACAGATACGCAGTATTTT
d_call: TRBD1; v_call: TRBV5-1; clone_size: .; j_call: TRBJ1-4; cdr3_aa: CASSRGQGYGEKLFF; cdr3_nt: TGCGCCAGCAGTCGCGGACAGGGGTATGGAGAAAAACTGTTTTTT
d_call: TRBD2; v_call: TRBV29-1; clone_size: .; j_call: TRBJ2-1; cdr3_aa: CSLSGRARDEQFF; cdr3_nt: TGCAGCCTTAGCGGGAGGGCCCGGGATGAGCAGTTCTTC
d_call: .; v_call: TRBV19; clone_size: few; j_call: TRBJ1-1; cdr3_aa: CASSIQGRNTEAFF; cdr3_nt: TGTGCCAGTAGTATTCAGGGGAGGAACACTGAAGCTTTCTTT
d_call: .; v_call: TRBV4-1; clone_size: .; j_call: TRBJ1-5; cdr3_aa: CASSQDQGSRQPQHF; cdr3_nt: TGCGCCAGCAGCCAAGATCAGGGATCTAGGCAGCCCCAGCATTTT
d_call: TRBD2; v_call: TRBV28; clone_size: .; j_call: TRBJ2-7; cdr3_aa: CASSTRAQRDGSSYEQYF; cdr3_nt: TGTGCCAGCTCCACCCGGGCCCAGCGGGACGGGAGCTCCTACGAGCAGTACTTC
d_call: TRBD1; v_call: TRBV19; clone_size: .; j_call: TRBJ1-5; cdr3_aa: CASSIADRVWQPQHF; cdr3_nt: TGTGCCAGTAGTATAGCCGACAGGGTTTGGCAGCCCCAGCATTTT
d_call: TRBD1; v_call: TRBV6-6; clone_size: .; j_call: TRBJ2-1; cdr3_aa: CASTWVGTGDNEQFF; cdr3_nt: TGTGCCAGCACCTGGGTCGGGACAGGGGACAATGAGCAGTTCTTC
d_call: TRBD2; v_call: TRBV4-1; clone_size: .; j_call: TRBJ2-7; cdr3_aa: CASSLSGDSYEQYF; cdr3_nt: TGCGCCAGCAGCCTTAGCGGGGACTCCTACGAGCAGTACTTC
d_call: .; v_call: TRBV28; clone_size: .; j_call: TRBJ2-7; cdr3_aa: CASSYDRAYEQYF; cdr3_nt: TGTGCCAGCAGCTACGACAGAGCCTACGAGCAGTACTTC
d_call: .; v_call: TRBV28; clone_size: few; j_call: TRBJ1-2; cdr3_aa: CASSFPQGTLYGYTF; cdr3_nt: TGTGCCAGCAGTTTTCCTCAGGGGACTTTATATGGCTACACCTTC
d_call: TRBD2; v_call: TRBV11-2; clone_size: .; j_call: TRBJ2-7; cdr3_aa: CASSLVAGLAGHEQYF; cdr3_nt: TGTGCCAGCAGCTTAGTAGCAGGCCTAGCGGGCCACGAGCAGTACTTC
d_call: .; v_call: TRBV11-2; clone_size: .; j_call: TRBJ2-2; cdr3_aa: CASSLQGPTGELFF; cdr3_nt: TGTGCCAGCAGCTTACAGGGGCCCACCGGGGAGCTGTTTTTT